The 27 T cell receptor beta chains below all came from one sample that was sequenced in a study of shared clonotypes between healthy human individuals. Profiling relied on immunoSEQ multiplex PCR, and the TCRdb table lists in-frame clones only, not all of them. The sample shows a few million clones, approximately 95% of them seen only once. Sequencing was performed on naive CD4+ T cells from PBMCs. Subset of the sample: CD45RA+ positively selected. The receptor source for this set is a man between 18 and 29 years old in good health. Some clones in this sample may be carry-over from other donors' samples.

The genes are TRBV19 and TRBJ2-7; 11 nucleotides match TRBD2. The germline V gene has CDR1 LNHDA and CDR2 SQIVND (reference sequence). This CDR3 has 18 amino acids. V shed 4 bases and J 3 bases; nucleotides not matched to a gene: 14. Written as DNA, the CDR3 is TGTGCCAGTAGTAACTTTCGTGTGGCTAGCGGGAGGAACTACGAGCAGTACTTC. Its translation: CASSNFRVASGRNYEQYF.

The chain links TRBV2 to TRBJ2-1; D is uncertain. Germline CDR1 SNHLY, CDR2 FYNNEI. The CDR3 spans 11 residues. V lost 6 bases, J lost 7 bases, and 7 bases lay in between. The CDR3 nucleotides are TGTGCCAGCAGAGGGCCGAATGAGCAGTTCTTC. Encoded protein: CASRGPNEQFF.

This clone was picked up one time. The genes are TRBV28 and TRBJ2-2; D is undetermined. This CDR3 is built from 14 residues. V shed 3 bases and J shed 6 bases, with 11 bases lying between them. From germline, CDR1 is MDHEN and CDR2 SYDVKM. The CDR3 region is CASSFGRWAGELFF. The CDR3 coding sequence is TGTGCCAGCAGTTTTGGGCGGTGGGCCGGGGAGCTGTTTTTT. The complete variable domain, with remaining parts taken from reference TRBV28 and TRBJ2-2, reads DVKVTQSSRYLVKRTGEKVFLECVQDMDHENMFWYRQDPGLGLRLIYFSYDVKMKEKGDIPEGYSVSREKKERFSLILESASTNQTSMYLCASSFGRWAGELFFGEGSRLTVL.

As for this clone: Other DNA sequences in this sample translate to the same CDR3. V and J are TRBV28 and TRBJ1-5; 8 positions match TRBD1. This CDR3 has 14 residues. V was clipped by 4 bases and J by 6 bases; unmatched bases: 5. Per germline, CDR1 MDHEN and CDR2 SYDVKM. CDR3 nucleotides: TGTGCCAGCAGTTCCCCGGGGACAGGTCAGCCCCAGCATTTT. It yields the protein CASSSPGTGQPQHF.

V usage is TRBV19 and J usage is TRBJ2-1; D is tentatively TRBD1 or TRBD2 (6 bases each). This CDR3 is built from 15 residues. V was clipped by 11 bases and J by 4 bases, with 21 bases between them. Germline CDR1 LNHDA, CDR2 SQIVND (reference sequence). This chain's CDR3 is CAAMGRGLPYNEQFF. CDR3 DNA sequence: TGTGCCGCAATGGGCAGGGGACTGCCATACAATGAGCAGTTCTTC.

J is TRBJ2-1 and V is TRBV6-5, with a tentative D call TRBD2 (5 bases). CDR1 is MNHEY and CDR2 is SVGAGI in the germline V gene. V lost 2 bases and J lost 7, with 15 bases in between. This CDR3 has 15 residues. The CDR3: CASSYVGARGNEQFF. The CDR3, as DNA: TGTGCCAGCAGTTACGTGGGAGCAAGAGGGAATGAGCAGTTCTTC.

The chain has TRBV21-1 and TRBJ2-5; no check of the table's D call, TRBD2, against the DNA was made. TRBV21-1 is an annotated pseudogene. The CDR3 is 15 amino acids. The chain's CDR3 is CASSITSGDQETQYF. As DNA, the CDR3 is TGTGCCAGCAGCATTACTAGCGGGGACCAAGAGACCCAGTACTTC.

V usage is TRBV7-6 and J usage is TRBJ2-1; 8 positions match TRBD2. The CDR3 spans 16 residues. Germline trimming cut 5 bases from V and 5 bases from J; bases unmatched to any gene: 11. Looked up from germline, CDR1 is SGHVS and CDR2 is FNYEAQ. This chain's CDR3 is CASSPIEAGAHNEQFF. The CDR3 DNA follows: TGTGCCAGCAGCCCCATCGAAGCGGGAGCCCACAATGAGCAGTTCTTC.

This chain connects TRBV19 to TRBJ2-7; no reliable D call. The CDR3 covers 16 residues. V lost 5 bases and J 3 bases, leaving 20 bases between the germline ends. CDR1 is LNHDA, CDR2 SQIVND, per germline (reference sequence). This CDR3 is CASSGERIDNRYEQYF. The CDR3 bases are TGTGCCAGTAGTGGGGAAAGGATAGACAATCGCTACGAGCAGTACTTC.

As concerns this clone: Germline is not matched at one junction end, which may reflect a read error. The CDR3 bases are TGTACCAGCAGCTGGGGCGGGACTAGCGCTACCTACGAGCAGTACTTC. This translates into CTSSWGGTSATYEQYF. The chain is built from TRBV5-6 and TRBJ2-7; 10 bases line up with TRBD2. The CDR3 is 16 amino acids. The germline CDR1 and CDR2 sequences are SGHDT and YYEEEE.

This chain joins TRBV5-5 and TRBJ2-1; 9 nucleotides align to TRBD1. With 6 bases clipped from V and 4 bases from J, the junction kept 8 bases outside the gene matches. The CDR3 is 15 amino acids. The germline CDR1 and CDR2 sequences are SGHKS and YYEKEE (reference sequence). Here the CDR3 DNA reads TGTGCCAGCATCTGGGACAGGGTAAGATACAATGAGCAGTTCTTC. Residues: CASIWDRVRYNEQFF.

The chain couples TRBV7-2 to TRBJ1-1; D ambiguous. This CDR3 has 13 residues. V lost 4 bases and J 5 bases, leaving 11 bases between the germline ends. Germline V gives CDR1 SGHTA, CDR2 FQGNSA. CDR3 sequence (DNA): TGTGCCAGCAGCTCTGCAAGTGGGACTGAAGCTTTCTTT. Its protein product is CASSSASGTEAFF.

This chain's CDR3 is CASSPARLLRNEQFF. DNA of the CDR3: TGTGCCAGCAGTCCCGCTCGACTCCTCCGCAATGAGCAGTTCTTC. The chain has TRBV28 and TRBJ2-1; D ambiguous. Germline values: CDR1 MDHEN, CDR2 SYDVKM. The CDR3 is 15 amino acids. The V end was cut by 5 bases, the J end by 6 bases, with 17 bases between.

This sequence joins TRBV28 and TRBJ2-1, with 7 bases aligning to TRBD2. Germline V lookup: CDR1 MDHEN, CDR2 SYDVKM. This CDR3 has 15 amino acids. J gave up 7 bases and V 6 bases, and 12 bases lay outside the gene matches. The CDR3 loop reads CASSTGGAGANEQFF. The CDR3 DNA reads TGTGCCAGCAGCACTGGCGGGGCGGGAGCAAATGAGCAGTTCTTC.

Details on this clone: Other nucleotide sequences in the sample specify the same CDR3. The chain couples TRBV9 to TRBJ2-1, with TRBD2 matching 7 bases. The trim removed 2 bases at V and 1 base at J, leaving 3 bases unmatched. The CDR3 length is 15 residues. Germline values: CDR1 SGDLS, CDR2 YYNGEE. The CDR3 bases are TGTGCCAGCAGCGTTACGGGAGGATCCTACAATGAGCAGTTCTTC. This sequence encodes CASSVTGGSYNEQFF.

The chain recombines TRBV7-2 with TRBJ2-1; unclear D gene. CDR1 is SGHTA, CDR2 FQGNSA, per germline. Trimming stripped 2 bases from V and 7 bases from J, with 9 bases between. The CDR3 runs to 13 residues. CDR3 region: CASSLSALNEQFF. DNA of the CDR3: TGTGCCAGCAGCTTAAGCGCCCTAAATGAGCAGTTCTTC.

This clone was detected once. The V call is TRBV10-3, the J call TRBJ1-5; D unclear. This CDR3 comprises 17 residues. Germline values: CDR1 ENHRY, CDR2 SYGVKD. V dropped 8 bases and J dropped 2 bases, with 22 bases sitting between them. CDR3 nucleotides: TGTGCCATCTCCAAAGAAGGGTCTGGGTCAGGCAATCAGCCCCAGCATTTT. Protein sequence: CAISKEGSGSGNQPQHF.

This chain joins TRBV15 and TRBJ1-5; unclear D gene. There are 12 residues in the CDR3. Germline CDR1 LNHNV, CDR2 YYDKDF (reference sequence). Between the trimmed V and J ends, which lost 8 bases and 4 bases, there was a span of 9 bases. The CDR3 region has the DNA TGTGCCACCCGATCGGGAAATCAGCCCCAGCATTTT. This codes for CATRSGNQPQHF.

The chain has TRBV28 and TRBJ2-1; TRBD2 matches 8 bases. J was trimmed by 5 bases and V by 5 bases; bases with no gene match: 11. The germline CDR1 and CDR2 sequences are MDHEN and SYDVKM. The CDR3 sequence is 16 residues long. The CDR3 loop reads CASSPQVGLADNEQFF. In nucleotides, the CDR3 is TGTGCCAGCAGTCCTCAGGTAGGACTAGCTGACAATGAGCAGTTCTTC.

V is TRBV4-3 and J is TRBJ1-5, with a weak D call TRBD1 (5 bases). CDR1 and CDR2 from the germline V gene are LGHNA and YSLEER. The CDR3 spans 15 residues. V was pared by 0 bases and J by 6 bases, with 12 bases between. The CDR3 DNA is TGCGCCAGCAGCCAAGATTACGGGGGGGGTCAGCCCCAGCATTTT. Protein product: CASSQDYGGGQPQHF.

The rearrangement links TRBV28 to TRBJ2-7; 7 nucleotides agree with TRBD2. This CDR3 is 13 amino acids long. The V gene's germline CDR1 is MDHEN and CDR2 SYDVKM. The V and J ends lost 7 bases and 5 bases, in that order; junction bases with no gene match: 8. The CDR3 spells CASNVRGSDEQYF. CDR3 coding DNA: TGTGCCAGCAACGTGCGGGGGTCGGACGAGCAGTACTTC.

This clone was counted a single time. V and J are TRBV9 and TRBJ2-4; the match to TRBD2 covers 11 bases. Per the germline V gene, CDR1 is SGDLS and CDR2 is YYNGEE. There are 16 residues in the CDR3. The ends lost 2 bases at V and 8 bases at J; junction bases unmatched: 9. This CDR3 is CASSVYSGRASDIQYF. CDR3 nucleotides: TGTGCCAGCAGCGTCTATAGCGGGAGGGCCAGTGACATTCAGTACTTC.

This chain joins TRBV28 and TRBJ1-2; TRBD1 is a possible D gene (5 bases). V shed 5 bases and J shed 8 bases, with 18 bases lying between them. The CDR3 has 14 residues. The V gene's germline CDR1 is MDHEN and CDR2 SYDVKM. The CDR3 nucleotides read TGTGCCAGCAGTCCGCCCGGGCTCCCAGGGGGCTACACCTTC. Its protein is CASSPPGLPGGYTF.

This sequence joins TRBV28 and TRBJ2-7; 8 nucleotides align to TRBD1. This CDR3 has 14 residues. Germline trimming cut 5 bases from V and 5 bases from J; bases unmatched to any gene: 8. Germline V gene lookup returns CDR1 MDHEN and CDR2 SYDVKM. This chain's CDR3 is CASSPTGDEDEQYF. CDR3 coding DNA: TGTGCCAGCAGTCCGACAGGGGACGAAGACGAGCAGTACTTC.

A remark on this clone: This sample includes further DNA sequences coding for the same CDR3. The CDR3 loop is CASSPGTGDEKLFF. DNA of the CDR3: TGTGCCAGCAGTCCCGGGACAGGGGATGAAAAACTGTTTTTT. V and J are TRBV7-9 and TRBJ1-4, with TRBD1 identical over 10 bases. The V gene end was trimmed by 6 bases and the J gene end by 6 bases; junction bases not matched to a gene: 4. CDR3 size: 14 residues. Per the germline V gene, CDR1 is SEHNR and CDR2 is FQNEAQ (reference sequence).

The chain recombines TRBV2 with TRBJ1-2; D perhaps matches TRBD1 (5 bases). Germline CDR1 is SNHLY and CDR2 is FYNNEI. Trimming removed 7 bases at V and 4 bases at J, with 13 bases between. The CDR3 is made up of 13 amino acids. The CDR3 loop reads CASKSEGTYGYTF. CDR3 DNA: TGTGCCAGCAAGTCGGAGGGGACCTATGGCTACACCTTC.

Written as DNA, the CDR3 is TGTGCCACCAGCGGAACCCTAACAGGGGGAGAAGAAAAACTGTTTTTT. Protein sequence: CATSGTLTGGEEKLFF. The chain is built from TRBV15 and TRBJ1-4; 8 nucleotides match TRBD1. This CDR3 has 16 amino acids. With V trimmed by 5 bases and J by 8 bases, 13 bases remained unmatched. CDR1 is LNHNV and CDR2 is YYDKDF in the germline V gene (reference sequence).